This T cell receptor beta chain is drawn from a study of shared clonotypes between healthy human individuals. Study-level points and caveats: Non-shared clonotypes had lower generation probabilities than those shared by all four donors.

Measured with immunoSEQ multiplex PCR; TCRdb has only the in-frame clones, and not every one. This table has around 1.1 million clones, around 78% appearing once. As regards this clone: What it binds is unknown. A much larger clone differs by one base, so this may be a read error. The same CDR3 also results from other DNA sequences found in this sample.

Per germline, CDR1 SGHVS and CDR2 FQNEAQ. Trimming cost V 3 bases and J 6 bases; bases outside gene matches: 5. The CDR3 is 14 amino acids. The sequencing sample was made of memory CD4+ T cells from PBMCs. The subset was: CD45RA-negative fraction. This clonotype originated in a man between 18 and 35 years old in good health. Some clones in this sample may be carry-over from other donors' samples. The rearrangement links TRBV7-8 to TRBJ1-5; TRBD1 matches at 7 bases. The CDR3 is CASSLQGVGQPQHF. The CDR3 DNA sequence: TGTGCCAGCAGCTTGCAGGGGGTAGGTCAGCCCCAGCATTTT.